The 23 T cell receptor beta chains below all came from one sample that was sequenced in a study of T cells after yellow fever vaccination. TCRdb itself ran the 5' RACE reads through MiXCR, one entry per CDR3 protein. The profile covers about 260,000 distinct CDR3 sequences, with around 4.9% appearing a single time and around 3.3% taken by the ten largest. This specimen was CD4+ T cells sorted from PBMCs, taken on the day of the yellow fever booster vaccination. Every receptor here comes from a young man who received the YFV17D yellow fever vaccine.

This clonotype was picked up a small number of times. One end of the junction does not line up with germline, which may come from a read error. The chain combines TRBV14 with TRBJ1-6, with TRBD1 as a possible D gene (5 bases). Germline CDR1 reads SGHDN; CDR2 reads FVKESK. This CDR3 spans 16 amino acids. The CDR3 region has the DNA TGTGCCAGCAGCCAAGATTGGGGGGAGGTTAATGCACCCCTCCACTTT. Protein: CASSQDWGEVNAPLHF.

This clonotype was detected many times. The rearrangement links TRBV20-1 to TRBJ1-1; D is uncertain. The germline gives CDR1 DFQATT, CDR2 SNEGSKA (reference sequence). V lost 3 bases and J lost 0, with 11 bases in between. The CDR3 spans 14 residues. CDR3 in amino acids: CSASDGFMNTEAFF. The CDR3 DNA reads TGCAGTGCTAGTGACGGATTCATGAACACTGAAGCTTTCTTT.

This clonotype was observed a handful of times. This chain uses TRBV6-5 with TRBJ1-5; a weak D match, TRBD1 (6 bases). The V gene's germline CDR1 is MNHEY and CDR2 SVGAGI. Trimming took off 6 bases at V and 7 bases at J, with 16 bases between the two ends. The length of the CDR3 is 14 residues. Here the CDR3 reads CASRLQGKGQPQHF. The DNA of the CDR3 is TGTGCCAGCAGGTTGCAGGGGAAGGGCCAGCCCCAGCATTTT.

This clonotype was detected many times. The chain carries TRBV7-8 and TRBJ2-1; the D call may be TRBD1 or TRBD2 (6 bases each). The germline V gene has CDR1 SGHVS and CDR2 FQNEAQ. The CDR3 extends over 17 amino acids. V lost 4 bases and J lost 6, with 22 bases in between. CDR3 region: CASSSPRGTTEGNEQFF. In DNA, the CDR3 is TGTGCCAGCAGCTCCCCTCGGGGGACAACTGAGGGCAATGAGCAGTTCTTC.

The gene calls are TRBV4-3 and TRBJ2-1; D ambiguous. V lost 0 bases, J lost 0 bases, and 12 bases lay in between. The germline V gene has CDR1 LGHNA and CDR2 YSLEER. The CDR3 is 17 residues long. CDR3 residues: CASSQDLARSSYNEQFF. The CDR3 coding sequence is TGCGCCAGCAGCCAAGATCTGGCTAGGAGCTCCTACAATGAGCAGTTCTTC.

The genes are TRBV12-3 or TRBV12-4 and TRBJ1-1; tentatively, D is TRBD1 (6 bases). V was pared by 7 bases and J by 5 bases, with 17 bases between. The CDR3 covers 14 residues. The CDR3 protein is CASIWGGASTEAFF. The CDR3 region has the DNA TGTGCCAGCATCTGGGGGGGCGCGTCGACTGAAGCTTTCTTT.

This clonotype was recorded many times. This rearrangement joins TRBV19 to TRBJ1-2, with 7 bases matching TRBD1. The J segment lost 4 bases and the V segment lost 8 bases, leaving 4 bases of the junction unmatched. The germline gives CDR1 LNHDA, CDR2 SQIVND (reference sequence). The CDR3 is 12 residues long. CDR3 in amino acids: CASRTGFYGYTF. The CDR3 coding sequence is TGTGCCAGTCGGACAGGATTCTATGGCTACACCTTC.

This clonotype occurred many times. The chain is built from TRBV6-1 and TRBJ1-3; D is ambiguous. V dropped 3 bases and J dropped 5 bases, with 11 bases sitting between them. Per germline, CDR1 MNHNS and CDR2 SASEGT. The CDR3 loop spans 14 amino acids. The CDR3 DNA reads TGTGCCAGCAGTGAGAGGGTCTTAAGAAACACCATATATTTT. Its translation: CASSERVLRNTIYF.

The rearrangement links TRBV12-3 or TRBV12-4 to TRBJ2-1, with 11 bases that match TRBD1. After removal of 8 bases from V and 6 bases from J, the junction contained 6 bases not matched to a gene. This CDR3 is built from 14 residues. CDR3 nucleotide sequence: TGTGCCAGCGGAACGGACAGGGGGCTCAATGAGCAGTTCTTC. As protein: CASGTDRGLNEQFF.

This clonotype occurred a few times. The chain's CDR3 is CASRQLASSYNEQFF. In nucleotides, the CDR3 is TGTGCCAGCAGGCAACTAGCGAGCTCCTACAATGAGCAGTTCTTC. V usage is TRBV7-9 and J usage is TRBJ2-1; 7 nucleotides line up with TRBD2. The CDR3 consists of 15 residues. Unmatched junction bases numbered 5, after V lost 6 bases and J lost 0 bases. CDR1 and CDR2 from the germline V gene are SEHNR and FQNEAQ (reference sequence). The full variable domain, with the rest looked up from reference TRBV7-9 and TRBJ2-1, is DTGVSQNPRHKITKRGQNVTFRCDPISEHNRLYWYRQTLGQGPEFLTYFQNEAQLEKSRLLSDRFSAERPKGSFSTLEIQRTEQGDSAMYLCASRQLASSYNEQFFGPGTRLTVL.

This clonotype has a count of ten or more. This chain links TRBV6-5 with TRBJ1-1; TRBD1 is a possible D gene (5 bases). V lost 5 bases and J lost 2, with 12 bases in between. The CDR3 spans 14 residues. Germline V gene data show CDR1 as MNHEY and CDR2 as SVGAGI. CDR3 DNA sequence: TGTGCCAGCAGTCGGACACAGGTAAACACTGAAGCTTTCTTT. Its protein product is CASSRTQVNTEAFF.

This clonotype appeared many times. This chain connects TRBV7-3 to TRBJ2-2; D unclear. In germline, CDR1 is SGHTA, CDR2 FQGTGA. Trimming removed 2 bases from V and 6 bases from J, with 4 bases in between. The CDR3 spans 12 residues. The CDR3 loop reads CASSLPPGELFF. Written as DNA, the CDR3 is TGTGCCAGCAGCTTACCCCCCGGGGAGCTGTTTTTT.

The sample holds a few counts of this clonotype. The gene calls are TRBV7-9 and TRBJ2-5, with 9 positions matching TRBD1. The V segment lost 5 bases and the J segment 7 bases; nucleotides outside the gene matches: 5. Germline-derived CDR1 and CDR2 are SEHNR and FQNEAQ (reference sequence). This CDR3 comprises 13 residues. As DNA, the CDR3 is TGTGCCAGCAGCCGGACAGGGGAGGGGACCCAGTACTTC. It is translated as CASSRTGEGTQYF.

This clonotype showed up just a few times. The CDR3 spells CASSLGGLTSSYNEQFF. For the CDR3, the DNA is TGTGCCAGCAGCTTAGGGGGACTCACTAGCTCCTACAATGAGCAGTTCTTC. The genes are TRBV7-2 and TRBJ2-1, with TRBD2 as a possible D gene (6 bases). Trimming took 1 base from V and 0 from J, leaving 13 bases between them. CDR3 length: 17 amino acids. Looked up from germline, CDR1 is SGHTA and CDR2 is FQGNSA.

The V call is TRBV12-3 or TRBV12-4, the J call TRBJ2-1, with 12 bases fitting TRBD2. This CDR3 is 15 amino acids long. Trimming took 3 bases from V and 8 from J; bases not matched to a gene: 5. The CDR3 loop reads CASSFASGGAYEQFF. The CDR3 nucleotides read TGTGCCAGCAGTTTCGCTAGCGGGGGGGCATATGAGCAGTTCTTC.

The table lists this clonotype with a few counts. This chain uses TRBV4-3 with TRBJ1-1; D might be TRBD1 (6 bases). The CDR3 length is 15 residues. The V end lost 1 base, the J end lost 5 bases, and 14 bases lay between the germline ends. Germline CDR1 is LGHNA and CDR2 is YSLEER. CDR3 sequence: CASSQVGTLRTEAFF. In nucleotides, the CDR3 is TGCGCCAGCAGCCAAGTCGGGACACTCAGGACTGAAGCTTTCTTT.

V gene TRBV5-1 combines with J gene TRBJ2-5, with 9 nucleotides matching TRBD2. This CDR3 region has 21 residues. Germline lookup yields CDR1 SGHRS and CDR2 YFSETQ. Unmatched junction bases numbered 18, after V lost 0 bases and J lost 0 bases. CDR3: CASSLALRRSSGARDQETQYF. The CDR3 DNA follows: TGCGCCAGCAGCTTGGCCCTACGCAGGTCTAGCGGGGCCCGAGACCAAGAGACCCAGTACTTC.

This clonotype was recorded at least ten times. The genes are TRBV6-2 or TRBV6-3 and TRBJ1-2; D might be TRBD1 (6 bases). V was clipped by 4 bases and J by 2 bases, with 20 bases between them. Germline CDR1 is MNHEY and CDR2 is SVGEGT. The CDR3 is 17 residues long. The CDR3 here is CASSSRITGTQNYGYTF. In DNA form, the CDR3 reads TGTGCCAGCAGTTCGAGGATTACCGGGACACAGAACTATGGCTACACCTTC.

This clonotype was seen a handful of times. The chain carries TRBV5-1 and TRBJ2-1; D not resolved. CDR3 size: 14 residues. Germline V gene sequence: CDR1 SGHRS, CDR2 YFSETQ. The V end lost 2 bases, the J end lost 2 bases, and 8 bases lay between the germline ends. The CDR3 spells CASSFMLAYNEQFF. The CDR3 coding sequence is TGCGCCAGCAGCTTCATGCTAGCCTACAATGAGCAGTTCTTC.

This chain connects TRBV2 to TRBJ1-5; the D gene is possibly TRBD1 (6 bases). CDR3 length equals 14 residues. Germline lookup yields CDR1 SNHLY and CDR2 FYNNEI. V was clipped by 7 bases and J by 5 bases, with 15 bases between them. CDR3 sequence (DNA): TGTGCCAGCACTTCCACAGGGCGGCATCAGCCCCAGCATTTT. Translated: CASTSTGRHQPQHF.

The V and J genes are TRBV5-1 and TRBJ1-2, with 9 nucleotides matching TRBD1. CDR1 and CDR2 from the germline V gene are SGHRS and YFSETQ. CDR3 length: 16 amino acids. With V trimmed by 0 bases and J by 4 bases, 7 bases remained unmatched. Here the CDR3 DNA reads TGCGCCAGCAGCTTGGAAGAGGGACAGGGTTTCTATGGCTACACCTTC. Translated, it gives CASSLEEGQGFYGYTF.

The chain carries TRBV20-1 and TRBJ1-2; D is unresolved. The CDR3 loop spans 12 amino acids. V was clipped by 6 bases and J by 4 bases, with 12 bases between them. Germline V lookup: CDR1 DFQATT, CDR2 SNEGSKA (reference sequence). The CDR3 reads CSAPTVIYGYTF. CDR3 DNA sequence: TGCAGTGCCCCGACGGTTATCTATGGCTACACCTTC.

This clonotype was counted ten times or more. The chain employs TRBV6-5 and TRBJ1-4; D remains ambiguous. The germline V and J ends were trimmed by 6 bases and 8 bases, with 13 bases remaining between them. The CDR3 is 13 amino acids. Germline lookup yields CDR1 MNHEY and CDR2 SVGAGI. The CDR3 reads CASRGRLREKLFF. CDR3 nucleotides: TGTGCCAGCAGAGGCCGTTTAAGGGAAAAACTGTTTTTT.